This T cell receptor beta chain appears in the sequencing data of a study of T-cell reconstitution after alpha-beta-depleted transplantation in children. Whole-study results and caveats: After transplant, at about two months, alpha-beta T cells were reportedly derived from several hundred expanded graft clones.

The CDR3 covers 11 residues. Looked up from germline, CDR1 is KGHDR and CDR2 is SFDVKD. V lost 5 bases and J 5 bases, leaving 2 bases between the germline ends. This clonotype is labeled medium-sized. Its antigen remains unknown. A TCRbeta library incorporating unique molecular identifiers was prepared. TCRdb itself ran the PCR reads through MiXCR, one entry per CDR3 protein. The top ten clones hold approximately 7% of a sample with about 27,000 distinct CDR3 sequences, about 6.3% of them seen once. The sequence was collected from a male patient younger than 18 who had a stem cell transplant for acute myeloid leukemia, so the T cells may come from the graft donor. The chain uses TRBV24-1 and TRBJ2-2; D is ambiguous. The sequenced sample was PBMCs, mostly from graft donor cells, obtained 180 days after TCRalphabeta/CD19-depleted stem cell transplant. The chain's CDR3 is CATSVTGELFF. Here the CDR3 DNA reads TGTGCCACCAGTGTGACCGGGGAGCTGTTTTTT.